This T cell receptor beta chain was identified during a study of patients with pleural tuberculosis. One entry per CDR3 protein, called by TCRdb with MiXCR from the reads. The sample consists of about 50,000 distinct CDR3 sequences, less than 8% of them appearing once. This clonotype was counted ten times or more. CDR1 is MDHEN, CDR2 SYDVKM, per germline. The V gene lost 7 bases and the J gene lost 4 bases, with 9 bases spanning the gap. The CDR3 consists of 12 residues. The V call is TRBV28, the J call TRBJ2-3; perhaps TRBD1 as D (5 bases). The sequence was obtained from a human donor with pleural tuberculosis. The CDR3: CASNPRADTQYF. Written as DNA, the CDR3 is TGTGCCAGCAACCCCAGGGCAGATACGCAGTATTTT.